This T cell receptor (beta chain) was sequenced in a study of T cells after posttransplantation cyclophosphamide. Study conclusions and caveats: TRB clonality was highly associated with recipient CMV seropositivity and reactivation. Donor CD8+ memory clones often dominated recipient blood repertoires at later times. TRB overlap between skin or GI tissue T cells and blood was limited.

The assay was immunoSEQ multiplex PCR, and TCRdb's table has in-frame clones only and misses some. The sample contains some 40,000 clones, none of them singletons. Between the trimmed V and J ends, which lost 7 bases and 3 bases, there was a span of 20 bases. The CDR3 is 16 amino acids. Germline assignment: CDR1 MDHEN and CDR2 SYDVKM. This clone was observed many times. What it binds is unknown. This clonotype was sampled from a man aged 45-65 years in good health, CMV-negative, and a related stem cell transplant donor. The sample was PBMCs. The chain has TRBV28 and TRBJ2-3, with D perhaps TRBD1 (5 bases). The chain's CDR3 is CASNTHRIQATDTQYF. The CDR3 nucleotides read TGTGCCAGCAATACCCACAGGATCCAGGCGACAGATACGCAGTATTTT. Looking up the rest from reference TRBV28 and TRBJ2-3 gives the full variable domain: DVKVTQSSRYLVKRTGEKVFLECVQDMDHENMFWYRQDPGLGLRLIYFSYDVKMKEKGDIPEGYSVSREKKERFSLILESASTNQTSMYLCASNTHRIQATDTQYFGPGTRLTVL.